The 5 T cell receptor beta chains listed next were all sequenced from one sample in a study of T-cell reconstitution after alpha-beta-depleted transplantation in children. Construction of the TCRbeta library involved unique molecular identifiers. Each CDR3 protein is one row after TCRdb ran MiXCR on the PCR reads. This table holds nearly 350,000 distinct CDR3 sequences, roughly 17% found once. The source material was PBMCs, mostly from graft donor cells, sampled 360 days after TCRalphabeta/CD19-depleted stem cell transplant. Source of these receptors: a male patient aged 2 to 10 who had a stem cell transplant for acute lymphoblastic leukemia, so the T cells may come from the graft donor.

CDR3: CASTSPTLNVLGNEQFF. In DNA form, the CDR3 reads TGTGCCAGTACGTCCCCCACCTTGAACGTGTTGGGCAATGAGCAGTTCTTC. The chain employs TRBV19 and TRBJ2-1, with unresolved D. CDR1 and CDR2 (germline): LNHDA, SQIVND (reference sequence). This CDR3 region has 17 residues. Trimming removed 7 bases from V and 6 bases from J, with 25 bases in between.

This clonotype appeared a few times. V and J are TRBV4-2 and TRBJ2-7; the D gene could be TRBD1 or TRBD2 (5 bases each). Trimming removed 0 bases from V and 2 bases from J, with 8 bases in between. Germline assignment: CDR1 LGHNA and CDR2 YNFKEQ. The CDR3 spans 14 residues. The CDR3 DNA is TGTGCCAGCAGCCAAGATTGGGGGACCTACGAGCAGTACTTC. This codes for CASSQDWGTYEQYF.

This clonotype was observed a handful of times. The rearrangement joins TRBV4-1 to TRBJ2-5; unclear D gene. This CDR3 spans 12 amino acids. Trimming removed 0 bases at V and 8 bases at J, with 7 bases between. Looked up from germline, CDR1 is MGHRA and CDR2 is YSYEKL. The chain's CDR3 is CASSQDPETQYF. In DNA form, the CDR3 reads TGCGCCAGCAGCCAAGACCCGGAAACCCAGTACTTC.

This chain uses TRBV10-3 with TRBJ1-5; D is undetermined. Germline V gives CDR1 ENHRY, CDR2 SYGVKD. V lost 10 bases to trimming and J lost 2 bases, with 9 bases between them. This CDR3 has 12 residues. Here the CDR3 reads CATGGGNQPQHF. In nucleotides, the CDR3 is TGTGCCACGGGCGGGGGCAATCAGCCCCAGCATTTT.

The rearrangement uses TRBV5-1 and TRBJ2-5; TRBD2 matches at 11 bases. Germline CDR1 SGHRS, CDR2 YFSETQ. This CDR3 has 20 residues. Unmatched junction bases numbered 17, after V lost 2 bases and J lost 2 bases. The CDR3 is CASSLGLQGRRLAGQETQYF. As DNA, the CDR3 is TGCGCCAGCAGCTTAGGGCTCCAGGGCCGGAGACTAGCGGGACAAGAGACCCAGTACTTC.